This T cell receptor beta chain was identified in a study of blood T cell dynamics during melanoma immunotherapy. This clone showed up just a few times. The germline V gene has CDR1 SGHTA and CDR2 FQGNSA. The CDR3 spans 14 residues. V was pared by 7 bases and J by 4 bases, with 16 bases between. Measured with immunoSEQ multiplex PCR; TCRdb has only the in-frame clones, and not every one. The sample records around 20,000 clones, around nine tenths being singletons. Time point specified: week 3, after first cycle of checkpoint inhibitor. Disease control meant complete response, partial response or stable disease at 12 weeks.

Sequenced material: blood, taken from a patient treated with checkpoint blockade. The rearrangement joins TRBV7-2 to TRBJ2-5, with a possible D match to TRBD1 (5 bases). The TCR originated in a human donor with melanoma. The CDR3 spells CASNLPGRAETQYF. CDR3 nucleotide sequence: TGTGCCAGCAACCTACCCGGCAGGGCAGAGACCCAGTACTTC.